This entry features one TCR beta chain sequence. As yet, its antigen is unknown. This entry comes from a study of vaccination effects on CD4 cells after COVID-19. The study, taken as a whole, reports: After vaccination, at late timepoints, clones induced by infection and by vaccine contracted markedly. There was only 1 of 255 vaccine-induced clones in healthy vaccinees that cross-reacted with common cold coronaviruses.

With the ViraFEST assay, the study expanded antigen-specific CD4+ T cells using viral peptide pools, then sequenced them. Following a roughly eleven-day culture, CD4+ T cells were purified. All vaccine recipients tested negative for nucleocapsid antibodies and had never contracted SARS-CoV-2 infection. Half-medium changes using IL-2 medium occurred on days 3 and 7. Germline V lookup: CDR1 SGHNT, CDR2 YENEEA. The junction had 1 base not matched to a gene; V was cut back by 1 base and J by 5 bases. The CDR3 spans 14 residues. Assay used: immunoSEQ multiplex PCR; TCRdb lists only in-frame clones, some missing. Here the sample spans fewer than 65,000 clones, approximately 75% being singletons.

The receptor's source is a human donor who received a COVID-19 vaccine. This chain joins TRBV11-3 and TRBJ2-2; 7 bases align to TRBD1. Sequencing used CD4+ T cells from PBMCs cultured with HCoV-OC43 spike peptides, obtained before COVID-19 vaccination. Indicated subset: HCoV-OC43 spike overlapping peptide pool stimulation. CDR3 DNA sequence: TGTGCCAGCAGCTTAGGACAGGGAACCGGGGAGCTGTTTTTT. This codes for CASSLGQGTGELFF.